This is a list of T cell receptor beta chains from one sample in a study of blood T cell repertoires in COVID-19. Clones were sequenced by immunoSEQ multiplex PCR, and TCRdb holds only the in-frame ones, with some missing. The sample has 45,000 to 60,000 clones; approximately 84% are singletons. Input material: peripheral blood. These receptor sequences come from a man aged 50 or older with acute or convalescent COVID-19. Both conserved end residues are part of each CDR3. A D gene is named only where the DNA matches it firmly. Only part of the rows carry a size: once, few, many, or a class if the clone is expanded.

length	size	V	D	J	DNA	CDR3
13	NA	TRBV3-1/TRBV3-2	NA	TRBJ1-1	TGTGCCAGCAGCCAAGAGGGGGCCATAGAAGCTTTCTTT	CASSQEGAIEAFF
16	few	TRBV19	NA	TRBJ2-3	TGTGCCAGTAGTATCCGGTCCGGGACTAGCACAGATACGCAGTATTTT	CASSIRSGTSTDTQYF
17	few	TRBV14	NA	TRBJ2-7	TGTGCCAGCAGCCAAGATCTATCCCCAGGGTACTCCTACGAGCAGTACTTC	CASSQDLSPGYSYEQYF
12	NA	TRBV2	NA	TRBJ1-5	TGTGCCAGCAGTCAACAGGGTCAGCCCCAGCATTTT	CASSQQGQPQHF
14	NA	TRBV6-5	NA	TRBJ1-1	TGTGCCAGCAGTTACACAGAGGGGAGGACTGAAGCTTTCTTT	CASSYTEGRTEAFF
13	NA	TRBV7-6	NA	TRBJ2-3	TGTGCCAGCAGCGAGGACTCAGGAGATACGCAGTATTTT	CASSEDSGDTQYF
15	NA	TRBV14	TRBD2	TRBJ2-7	TGTGCCAGCAGCCAAGAGAGCGGGAGTCTCGACGAGCAGTACTTC	CASSQESGSLDEQYF
15	NA	TRBV19	TRBD1	TRBJ1-5	TGTGCCAGTCACAGGGGACGATATAGCAATCAGCCCCAGCATTTT	CASHRGRYSNQPQHF
14	NA	TRBV27	TRBD2	TRBJ2-2	TGTGCCAGCGGAGGACTAGCGGAGGACGGGGAGCTGTTTTTT	CASGGLAEDGELFF
15	NA	TRBV19	NA	TRBJ1-5	TGTGCCAGTACCCTTATTCCGGGGGGCAATCAGCCCCAGCATTTT	CASTLIPGGNQPQHF
17	NA	TRBV19	NA	TRBJ2-7	TGTGCCAGTAGTACCTCCTGGGGCAGGGGAGTAACCTACGAGCAGTACTTC	CASSTSWGRGVTYEQYF
15	once	TRBV5-1	TRBD2	TRBJ2-3	TGCGCCAGCAGCTTCGGGGGGAGAAACACAGATACGCAGTATTTT	CASSFGGRNTDTQYF
17	NA	TRBV21-1	NA	TRBJ1-6	TGTGCCAGCAGCAAATGGGAGAGGTTTCAATATAATTCACCCCTCCACTTT	CASSKWERFQYNSPLHF
12	NA	TRBV7-8	NA	TRBJ1-6	TGTGCCAGCAGCTTATCCCGTTCACCCCTCCACTTT	CASSLSRSPLHF
16	medium-sized	TRBV7-6	NA	TRBJ1-3	TGTGCCAGCAGCGCCTTCCAAAGCGCAACTGGAAACACCATATATTTT	CASSAFQSATGNTIYF
16	few	TRBV28	TRBD2	TRBJ2-7	TGTGCCAGCAGTACCCCGATTAGCGGGAGTATCCACGAGCAGTACTTC	CASSTPISGSIHEQYF
13	NA	TRBV12-3/TRBV12-4	NA	TRBJ1-1	TGTGCCAGCAGTTTTGGTCAGGACACTGAAGCTTTCTTT	CASSFGQDTEAFF
14	NA	TRBV7-3	TRBD1	TRBJ2-5	TGTGCCAGCAGCTCGACAGGGGGCGAAGAGACCCAGTACTTC	CASSSTGGEETQYF
13	NA	TRBV5-1	NA	TRBJ1-1	TGCGCCAGCAGCTTGGGAGGAAACACTGAAGCTTTCTTT	CASSLGGNTEAFF
15	NA	TRBV19	NA	TRBJ1-5	TGTGCCAGTAGTATAGTTGGGGGGACGGATCAGCCCCAGCATTTT	CASSIVGGTDQPQHF
11	NA	TRBV5-1	NA	TRBJ2-5	TGCGCCAGCAGCTTGGCGGAGACCCAGTACTTC	CASSLAETQYF
15	NA	TRBV7-9	NA	TRBJ1-2	TGTGCCAGCAGCTTAGAGTCAGGGTGGAGCTATGGCTACACCTTC	CASSLESGWSYGYTF
14	NA	TRBV7-6	NA	TRBJ1-4	TGTGCCAGCAGCCACTGGGGAGAAAATGAAAAACTGTTTTTT	CASSHWGENEKLFF
15	once	TRBV24-1	TRBD1	TRBJ2-1	TGTGCCACCAGTGACTATGGGACAGCCCGCAATGAGCAGTTCTTC	CATSDYGTARNEQFF
15	NA	TRBV27	NA	TRBJ2-5	TGTGCCAGCAGTTCTTCTGGGGCGTTCCAAGAGACCCAGTACTTC	CASSSSGAFQETQYF
15	NA	TRBV5-1	TRBD2	TRBJ2-1	TGCGCCAGCAGCTTGGTAGCTAGCGGGAGTGGGGAGCAGTTCTTC	CASSLVASGSGEQFF
15	NA	TRBV15	TRBD2	TRBJ2-5	TGTGCCACCAGTTCGGGCGGGGGGAGTGGAGAGACCCAGTACTTC	CATSSGGGSGETQYF
15	NA	TRBV6-4	TRBD2	TRBJ2-1	TGTGCCAGCAGTGACTCCGCGGGAGGGCCGGATGAGCAGTTCTTC	CASSDSAGGPDEQFF
12	NA	TRBV12-3/TRBV12-4	NA	TRBJ1-1	TGTGCCAGCAGTTTCATACAAATCGAAGCTTTCTTT	CASSFIQIEAFF
14	once	TRBV2	NA	TRBJ2-5	TGTGCCAGCAGCCCCAATTGGGGGCTAGAGACCCAGTACTTC	CASSPNWGLETQYF
15	NA	TRBV28	TRBD1	TRBJ2-3	TGTGCCAGCAGTATGATGACAGGGTCGACAGATACGCAGTATTTT	CASSMMTGSTDTQYF
14	NA	TRBV5-1	NA	TRBJ1-2	TGCGCCAGCAGCCCTCCGACAGATAACTATGGCTACACCTTC	CASSPPTDNYGYTF
13	NA	TRBV6-5	NA	TRBJ2-7	TGTGCCAGCAGACCCGGACTCACCTACGAGCAGTACTTC	CASRPGLTYEQYF
18	NA	TRBV7-9	TRBD2	TRBJ2-3	TGTGCCAGCAGCTCCACAGTGATCACTAGCGGGAGGGCAGATACGCAGTATTTT	CASSSTVITSGRADTQYF
14	NA	TRBV5-1	TRBD1	TRBJ1-2	TGCGCCAGCAGTCGTGGGACAGGGAACTATGGCTACACCTTC	CASSRGTGNYGYTF
13	NA	TRBV6-6	NA	TRBJ1-5	TGTGCCAGCAGTTTAACAGGGAATCAGCCCCAGCATTTT	CASSLTGNQPQHF
11	NA	TRBV24-1	NA	TRBJ1-2	TGTGCCACCAGTGACAGCTATGGCTACACCTTC	CATSDSYGYTF
18	NA	TRBV11-2	TRBD1	TRBJ2-6	TGTGCCAGCAGCACCGCCGGGACAGGGAGCTCTGGGGCCAACGTCCTGACTTTC	CASSTAGTGSSGANVLTF
13	NA	TRBV18	NA	TRBJ1-2	TGTGCCAGCTCACCAGACAGGAGCTATGGCTACACCTTC	CASSPDRSYGYTF
15	once	TRBV11-2	TRBD1	TRBJ1-6	TGTGCCAGCAGCAAATTACAGGGGCTGGATTCACCCCTCCACTTT	CASSKLQGLDSPLHF
13	once	TRBV7-8	NA	TRBJ2-5	TGTGCCAGCAGCTTAGTGGGCGAGAAGACCCAGTACTTC	CASSLVGEKTQYF
13	NA	TRBV7-8	NA	TRBJ1-1	TGTGCCAGCAGCACCCAGGGAAACACTGAAGCTTTCTTT	CASSTQGNTEAFF
11	NA	TRBV12-3/TRBV12-4	NA	TRBJ2-7	TGTGCCAGCAGTTTGAGTAACGAGCAGTACTTC	CASSLSNEQYF
13	NA	TRBV3-1/TRBV3-2	NA	TRBJ2-7	TGTGCCAGCAGCCAAGTTGGGGGCCACGAGCAGTACTTC	CASSQVGGHEQYF
14	few	TRBV2	NA	TRBJ2-5	TGTGCCAGCAGTGACTTTTCCCCTCAAGAGACCCAGTACTTC	CASSDFSPQETQYF
15	NA	TRBV19	TRBD2	TRBJ2-1	TGTGCCAGTAGTAACCGGCGGGGGACCTACAATGAGCAGTTCTTC	CASSNRRGTYNEQFF
15	NA	TRBV7-8	TRBD1	TRBJ2-3	TGTGCCAGCAGCTTCAGGGGGCGCGATTCGGATACGCAGTATTTT	CASSFRGRDSDTQYF
18	NA	TRBV7-9	TRBD2	TRBJ2-7	TGTGCCAGCAGCTTAGGACTAGCGGGGGACCAAGACGCCTACGAGCAGTACTTC	CASSLGLAGDQDAYEQYF
14	NA	TRBV3-1/TRBV3-2	NA	TRBJ1-1	TGTGCCAGCAGCCAACTGACAGAGAACACTGAAGCTTTCTTT	CASSQLTENTEAFF
20	NA	TRBV12-2	NA	TRBJ1-3	TGTGCAAGTCGCTTCCAAACCGAGTTAGAGGGATGGATTAATGGAAACACCATATATTTT	CASRFQTELEGWINGNTIYF
14	NA	TRBV28	TRBD2	TRBJ2-7	TGTGCCAGCAGTTGGACTAGCGTTATCTACGAGCAGTACTTC	CASSWTSVIYEQYF
15	NA	TRBV15	NA	TRBJ2-3	TGTGCCACCAGCAGAGATGGGGCCGGCACAGATACGCAGTATTTT	CATSRDGAGTDTQYF